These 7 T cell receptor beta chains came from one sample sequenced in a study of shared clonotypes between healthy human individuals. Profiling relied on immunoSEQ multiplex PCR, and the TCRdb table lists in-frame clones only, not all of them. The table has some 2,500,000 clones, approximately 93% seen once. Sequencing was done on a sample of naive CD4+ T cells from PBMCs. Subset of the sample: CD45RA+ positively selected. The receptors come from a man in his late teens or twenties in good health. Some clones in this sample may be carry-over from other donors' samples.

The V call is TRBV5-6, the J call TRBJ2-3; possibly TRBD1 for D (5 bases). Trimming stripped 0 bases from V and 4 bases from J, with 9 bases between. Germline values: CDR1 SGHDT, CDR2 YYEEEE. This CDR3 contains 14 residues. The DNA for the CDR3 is TGTGCCAGCAGCTTGGTGGGGCACCCAGATACGCAGTATTTT. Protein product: CASSLVGHPDTQYF.

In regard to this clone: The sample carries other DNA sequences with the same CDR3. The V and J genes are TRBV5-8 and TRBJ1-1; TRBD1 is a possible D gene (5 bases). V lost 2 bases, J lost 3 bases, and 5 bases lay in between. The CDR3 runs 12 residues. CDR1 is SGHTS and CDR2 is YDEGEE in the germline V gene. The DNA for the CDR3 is TGTGCCAGCAGCTTAGGGGACACTGAAGCTTTCTTT. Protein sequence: CASSLGDTEAFF.

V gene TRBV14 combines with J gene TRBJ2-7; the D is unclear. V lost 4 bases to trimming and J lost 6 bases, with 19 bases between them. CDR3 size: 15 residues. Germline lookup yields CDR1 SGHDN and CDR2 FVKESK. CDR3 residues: CASSPTTRPAVEQYF. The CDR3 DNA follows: TGTGCCAGCAGCCCGACGACAAGGCCGGCTGTCGAGCAGTACTTC.

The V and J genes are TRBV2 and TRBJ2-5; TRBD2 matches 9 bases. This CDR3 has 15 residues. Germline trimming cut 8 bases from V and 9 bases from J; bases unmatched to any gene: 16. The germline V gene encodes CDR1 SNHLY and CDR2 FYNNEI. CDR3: CASAPPASGAAAQYF. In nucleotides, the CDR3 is TGTGCCAGCGCCCCACCGGCTAGCGGGGCGGCGGCCCAGTACTTC.

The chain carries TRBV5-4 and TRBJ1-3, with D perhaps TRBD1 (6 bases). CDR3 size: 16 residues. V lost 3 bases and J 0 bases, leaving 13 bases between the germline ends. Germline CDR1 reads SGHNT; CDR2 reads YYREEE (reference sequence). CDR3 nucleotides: TGTGCCAGCAGCTCATGGACAGCGAGCTCTGGAAACACCATATATTTT. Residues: CASSSWTASSGNTIYF.

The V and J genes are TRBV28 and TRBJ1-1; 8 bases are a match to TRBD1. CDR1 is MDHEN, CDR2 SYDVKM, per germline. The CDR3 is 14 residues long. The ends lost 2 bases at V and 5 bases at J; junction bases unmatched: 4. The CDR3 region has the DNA TGTGCCAGCAGTTTACCCACAGGGGGGACTGAAGCTTTCTTT. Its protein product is CASSLPTGGTEAFF.

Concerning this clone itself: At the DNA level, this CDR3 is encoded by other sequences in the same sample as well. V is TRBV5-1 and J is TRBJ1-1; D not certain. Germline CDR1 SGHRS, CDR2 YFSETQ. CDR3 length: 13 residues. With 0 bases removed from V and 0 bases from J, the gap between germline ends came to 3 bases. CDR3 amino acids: CASSLAVNTEAFF. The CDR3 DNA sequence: TGCGCCAGCAGCTTGGCCGTGAACACTGAAGCTTTCTTT. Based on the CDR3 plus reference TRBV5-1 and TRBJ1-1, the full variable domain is KAGVTQTPRYLIKTRGQQVTLSCSPISGHRSVSWYQQTPGQGLQFLFEYFSETQRNKGNFPGRFSGRQFSNSRSEMNVSTLELGDSALYLCASSLAVNTEAFFGQGTRLTVV.